The sequence of this TCR beta chain was determined in a study of T-cell memory formation after mild COVID-19. Study outcomes and limitations: Clones from the second wave (peaking day 37) had unconfirmed SARS-CoV-2 specificity. Day 15 to 85 contracting clones showed balanced CD4/CD8; later expanders leaned CD4+.

Germline V lookup: CDR1 SEHNR, CDR2 FQNEAQ (reference sequence). Trimming took 5 bases from V and 7 from J, leaving 12 bases between them. The CDR3 sequence is 13 residues long. This clonotype was seen more than once but under ten times. Its antigen is not identified. TCRdb independently ran MiXCR on the 5' RACE reads; one entry per CDR3 protein. Altogether 450,000 to 650,000 distinct CDR3 sequences are present, 18% being singletons, with the ten largest covering around 12%. The J gene is TRBJ2-1, the V gene TRBV7-9; D ambiguous. The receptor comes from an adult woman who had mild COVID-19 (a few samples of this study predate the infection). Cell type and time point are not known. Sequencing was performed on PBMCs or a T cell subset sorted from them (not recorded which). This CDR3 reads CASSPGRRNEQFF. The DNA of the CDR3 is TGTGCCAGCAGCCCGGGCCGACGGAATGAGCAGTTCTTC. Variable domain in full (rest from reference TRBV7-9 and TRBJ2-1): DTGVSQNPRHKITKRGQNVTFRCDPISEHNRLYWYRQTLGQGPEFLTYFQNEAQLEKSRLLSDRFSAERPKGSFSTLEIQRTEQGDSAMYLCASSPGRRNEQFFGPGTRLTVL.